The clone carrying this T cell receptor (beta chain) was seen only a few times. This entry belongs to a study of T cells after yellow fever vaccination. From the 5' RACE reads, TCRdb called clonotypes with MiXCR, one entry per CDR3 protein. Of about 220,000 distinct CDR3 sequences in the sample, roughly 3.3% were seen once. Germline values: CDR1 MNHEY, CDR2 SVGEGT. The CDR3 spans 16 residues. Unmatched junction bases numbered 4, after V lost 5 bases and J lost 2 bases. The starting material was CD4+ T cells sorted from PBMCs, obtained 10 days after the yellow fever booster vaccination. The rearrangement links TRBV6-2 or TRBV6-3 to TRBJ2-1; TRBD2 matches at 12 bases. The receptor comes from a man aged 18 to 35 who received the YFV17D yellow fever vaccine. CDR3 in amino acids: CASSTRLAGAYNEQFF. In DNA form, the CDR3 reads TGTGCCAGCAGTACCAGACTAGCGGGGGCCTACAATGAGCAGTTCTTC.